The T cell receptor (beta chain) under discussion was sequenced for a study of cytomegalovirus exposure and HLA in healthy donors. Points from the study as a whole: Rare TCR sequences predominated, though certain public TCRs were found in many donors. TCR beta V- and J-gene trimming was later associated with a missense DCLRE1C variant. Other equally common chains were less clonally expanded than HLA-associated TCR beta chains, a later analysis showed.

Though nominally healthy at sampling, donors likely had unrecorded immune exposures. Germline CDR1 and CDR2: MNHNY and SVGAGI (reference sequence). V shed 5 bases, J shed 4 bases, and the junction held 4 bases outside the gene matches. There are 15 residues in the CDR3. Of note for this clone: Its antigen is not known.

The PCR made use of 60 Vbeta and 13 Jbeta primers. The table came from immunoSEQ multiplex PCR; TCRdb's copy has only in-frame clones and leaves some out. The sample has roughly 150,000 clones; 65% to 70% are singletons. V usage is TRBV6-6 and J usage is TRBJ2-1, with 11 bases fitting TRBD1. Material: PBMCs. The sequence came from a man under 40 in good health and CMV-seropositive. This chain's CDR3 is CASSIGQGAYNEQFF. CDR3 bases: TGTGCCAGCAGTATAGGACAGGGGGCATACAATGAGCAGTTCTTC.